The 27 T cell receptor beta chains given below trace back to one sample, sequenced in a study of cytomegalovirus exposure and HLA in healthy donors. The PCR employed 60 Vbeta primers together with 13 Jbeta primers. Data came from immunoSEQ multiplex PCR; TCRdb stores just in-frame clones and leaves some out. Among 150,000 to 200,000 clones, 81% were seen once, and the ten largest hold roughly 1.4%. Sample: PBMCs. The receptors stem from a man between 50 and 59 years old in good health and CMV-seropositive.

The chain has TRBV19 and TRBJ1-2, with a weak D call TRBD1 (5 bases). This CDR3 is 15 amino acids long. Trimming left V 7 bases short and J 2 bases short, with 17 bases between. Germline V gives CDR1 LNHDA, CDR2 SQIVND (reference sequence). In DNA, the CDR3 is TGTGCCAGTATTATTAGGCAGGGCCTAAACTATGGCTACACCTTC. Its protein product is CASIIRQGLNYGYTF.

This chain connects TRBV18 to TRBJ1-1, with no clear D. The germline V and J ends were trimmed by 11 bases and 1 base, with 14 bases remaining between them. This CDR3 spans 13 amino acids. CDR1 is KGHSH and CDR2 is LQKENI in the germline V gene. The DNA for the CDR3 is TGTGCCGGCGGAGGGAGGGAGAACACTGAAGCTTTCTTT. Translating it yields CAGGGRENTEAFF.

The chain links TRBV18 to TRBJ1-2; maybe TRBD1 (6 bases). CDR3 length equals 14 residues. Trimming shortened V by 4 bases and J by 7 bases, and 16 bases separated the two germline ends. Germline V lookup: CDR1 KGHSH, CDR2 LQKENI. The CDR3 sequence is CASSLSGELGGYTF. DNA of the CDR3: TGTGCCAGCTCACTATCAGGGGAACTCGGTGGCTACACCTTC.

The chain carries TRBV18 and TRBJ1-1; no reliable D call. The V and J ends lost 3 bases and 1 base respectively, with 15 bases between them. The CDR3 totals 16 residues. The germline V gene has CDR1 KGHSH and CDR2 LQKENI. CDR3 DNA: TGTGCCAGCTCACCGCAGGCCCTCACCACGAACACTGAAGCTTTCTTT. Amino acid sequence: CASSPQALTTNTEAFF. Full variable domain (outside the CDR3, taken from reference TRBV18 and TRBJ1-1): NAGVMQNPRHLVRRRGQEARLRCSPMKGHSHVYWYRQLPEEGLKFMVYLQKENIIDESGMPKERFSAEFPKEGPSILRIQQVVRGDSAAYFCASSPQALTTNTEAFFGQGTRLTVV.

The chain has TRBV2 and TRBJ2-1, with 8 nucleotides matching TRBD1. The germline V gene encodes CDR1 SNHLY and CDR2 FYNNEI. The CDR3 length is 14 residues. V gave up 6 bases and J gave up 9 bases; unmatched junction bases: 10. CDR3 protein: CASSPMTGVGEQFF. The CDR3 bases are TGTGCCAGCAGCCCCATGACAGGGGTGGGTGAGCAGTTCTTC.

The V call is TRBV6-4, the J call TRBJ2-7, with a weak D call TRBD1 (6 bases). CDR1 MRHNA and CDR2 SNTAGT come from the germline V gene. The V end was cut by 3 bases, the J end by 4 bases, with 13 bases between. CDR3 size: 14 residues. The CDR3: CASSEESTGYEQYF. The CDR3 coding sequence is TGTGCCAGCAGTGAAGAATCGACAGGTTACGAGCAGTACTTC.

The V call is TRBV11-2, the J call TRBJ2-7; D call uncertain. CDR1 is SGHAT and CDR2 is FQNNGV in the germline V gene. The CDR3 extends over 12 amino acids. V was clipped by 0 bases and J by 5 bases, with 5 bases between them. For the CDR3, the DNA is TGTGCCAGCAGCTTAGATCGTAACGAGCAGTACTTC. Translating gives CASSLDRNEQYF.

This sequence joins TRBV2 and TRBJ1-5; tentatively, D is TRBD1 (5 bases). Germline assignment: CDR1 SNHLY and CDR2 FYNNEI. V was shortened by 3 bases and J by 2 bases, with 8 bases between the two germline ends. The CDR3 is 14 residues long. The CDR3 nucleotides are TGTGCCAGCAGTGATTCGGGGGGCAATCAGCCCCAGCATTTT. Protein sequence: CASSDSGGNQPQHF.

The chain recombines TRBV7-3 with TRBJ1-1, with D perhaps matching TRBD1 (6 bases). In germline, CDR1 is SGHTA, CDR2 FQGTGA. The CDR3 runs to 13 residues. Trimming left V 5 bases short and J 2 bases short, with 9 bases between. The CDR3 loop is CASSQGYNTEAFF. CDR3 DNA sequence: TGTGCCAGCAGCCAGGGGTATAACACTGAAGCTTTCTTT.

The chain combines TRBV7-2 with TRBJ2-1; 7 bases are shared with TRBD2. The CDR3 is 14 amino acids. J gave up 4 bases and V 3 bases, and 3 bases lay outside the gene matches. Germline V gene sequence: CDR1 SGHTA, CDR2 FQGNSA. This chain's CDR3 is CASSFGGIYNEQFF. The CDR3 bases are TGTGCCAGCAGCTTCGGGGGGATTTACAATGAGCAGTTCTTC.

This clone has a handful of counts. V usage is TRBV7-8 and J usage is TRBJ1-6; tentatively, D is TRBD1 (5 bases). The CDR3 runs 15 residues. The germline V and J ends were trimmed by 1 base and 4 bases, with 8 bases remaining between them. The germline gives CDR1 SGHVS, CDR2 FQNEAQ. CDR3 residues: CASSLGGGYNSPLHF. DNA of the CDR3: TGTGCCAGCAGCTTAGGGGGCGGATATAATTCACCCCTCCACTTT.

The chain uses TRBV27 and TRBJ1-2; 7 bases align to TRBD1. V lost 4 bases, J lost 0 bases, and 5 bases stayed unmatched. This CDR3 has 15 amino acids. CDR1 is MNHEY and CDR2 is SMNVEV in the germline V gene (reference sequence). CDR3 amino acids: CASSSLGTANYGYTF. The CDR3 DNA reads as TGTGCCAGCAGTTCTCTTGGGACAGCTAACTATGGCTACACCTTC.

This chain links TRBV2 with TRBJ2-7; D possibly corresponds to TRBD2 (5 bases). The CDR3 consists of 12 residues. The V and J ends lost 11 bases and 3 bases respectively, with 14 bases between them. CDR1 SNHLY and CDR2 FYNNEI come from the germline V gene. CDR3: CAWGDGNYEQYF. The CDR3 DNA follows: TGTGCCTGGGGAGACGGAAACTACGAGCAGTACTTC.

The chain links TRBV19 to TRBJ2-7; possibly TRBD1 for D (6 bases). V lost 6 bases to trimming and J lost 0 bases, with 15 bases between them. CDR1 LNHDA and CDR2 SQIVND come from the germline V gene (reference sequence). This CDR3 spans 15 amino acids. The CDR3 region is CASRPAGQSSYEQYF. Written as DNA, the CDR3 is TGTGCCAGTAGGCCTGCCGGACAGAGCTCCTACGAGCAGTACTTC. Combining the CDR3 with reference TRBV19 and TRBJ2-7 gives the whole variable domain DGGITQSPKYLFRKEGQNVTLSCEQNLNHDAMYWYRQDPGQGLRLIYYSQIVNDFQKGDIAEGYSVSREKKESFPLTVTSAQKNPTAFYLCASRPAGQSSYEQYFGPGTRLTVT.

This chain links TRBV6-1 with TRBJ1-1; D remains unclear. V shed 1 base and J shed 6 bases, with 15 bases lying between them. The CDR3 sequence is 15 residues long. CDR1 and CDR2 (germline): MNHNS, SASEGT. For the CDR3, the DNA is TGTGCCAGCAGTGAAGGGAGGATAGTCGCCGCTGAAGCTTTCTTT. Translating gives CASSEGRIVAAEAFF.

The CDR3 here is CASSFQDFTGELFF. The CDR3 bases are TGTGCCAGCAGTTTTCAAGACTTCACCGGGGAGCTGTTTTTT. The J gene is TRBJ2-2, the V gene TRBV28; D gene ambiguous. Germline V gene lookup returns CDR1 MDHEN and CDR2 SYDVKM. V gave up 3 bases and J gave up 4 bases, with 9 bases separating them. The CDR3 is 14 amino acids.

The chain combines TRBV30 with TRBJ2-5; tentatively, D is TRBD2 (5 bases). CDR1 is GTSNPN, CDR2 SVGIG, per germline (reference sequence). The CDR3 spans 14 residues. The germline V and J ends were trimmed by 6 bases and 2 bases, with 16 bases remaining between them. The CDR3 DNA reads as TGTGCCTGCACCAAGAACCGGGGACAAGAGACCCAGTACTTC. Amino acid sequence: CACTKNRGQETQYF.

The chain carries TRBV9 and TRBJ1-2; D remains ambiguous. This CDR3 contains 15 residues. Trimming took 3 bases from V and 5 from J, leaving 17 bases between them. From germline, CDR1 is SGDLS and CDR2 YYNGEE. CDR3 DNA sequence: TGTGCCAGCAGCGCCCCTCTACCGGGGAGGTATGGCTACACCTTC. It specifies CASSAPLPGRYGYTF.

The gene calls are TRBV28 and TRBJ1-4; a weak D match, TRBD1 (6 bases). The CDR3 is 18 amino acids. Between the trimmed V and J ends, which lost 6 bases and 0 bases, there was a span of 20 bases. Germline V gene lookup returns CDR1 MDHEN and CDR2 SYDVKM. The CDR3 nucleotides are TGTGCCAGCAGCTCTATGGGGGCCACCACTGCAACTAATGAAAAACTGTTTTTT. This encodes CASSSMGATTATNEKLFF. Variable domain in full (rest from reference TRBV28 and TRBJ1-4): DVKVTQSSRYLVKRTGEKVFLECVQDMDHENMFWYRQDPGLGLRLIYFSYDVKMKEKGDIPEGYSVSREKKERFSLILESASTNQTSMYLCASSSMGATTATNEKLFFGSGTQLSVL.

This rearrangement joins TRBV10-3 to TRBJ1-2; possible D gene TRBD1, 5 bases. The CDR3 runs to 13 residues. Germline CDR1 and CDR2: ENHRY and SYGVKD. The germline V and J ends were trimmed by 5 bases and 4 bases, with 11 bases remaining between them. The CDR3 sequence: CAISKDTTYGYTF. As DNA, the CDR3 is TGTGCCATCAGTAAGGACACCACCTATGGCTACACCTTC.

V gene TRBV5-1 combines with J gene TRBJ1-3; 7 bases agree with TRBD1. The CDR3 runs to 15 residues. Germline V CDR1 and CDR2: SGHRS, YFSETQ. Germline trimming cut 0 bases from V and 3 bases from J; bases unmatched to any gene: 3. As DNA, the CDR3 is TGCGCCAGCAGCTTGGCCGGACAGGATGGAAACACCATATATTTT. Translated, it gives CASSLAGQDGNTIYF. Looking up the rest from reference TRBV5-1 and TRBJ1-3 gives the full variable domain: KAGVTQTPRYLIKTRGQQVTLSCSPISGHRSVSWYQQTPGQGLQFLFEYFSETQRNKGNFPGRFSGRQFSNSRSEMNVSTLELGDSALYLCASSLAGQDGNTIYFGEGSWLTVV.

This rearrangement joins TRBV5-1 to TRBJ2-5, with D tentatively TRBD1 (6 bases). The V and J ends lost 0 bases and 1 base respectively, with 10 bases between them. CDR1 SGHRS and CDR2 YFSETQ come from the germline V gene. The CDR3 runs 15 residues. As DNA, the CDR3 is TGCGCCAGCAGCTTGGCCGGGACAACCCAAGAGACCCAGTACTTC. It yields the protein CASSLAGTTQETQYF.

This chain uses TRBV7-9 with TRBJ2-7; no clear D. The length of the CDR3 is 12 residues. The germline V gene encodes CDR1 SEHNR and CDR2 FQNEAQ (reference sequence). The V end lost 7 bases, the J end lost 1 base, and 8 bases lay between the germline ends. CDR3 amino acids: CASMGSSYEQYF. CDR3 DNA sequence: TGTGCCAGCATGGGCAGTTCCTACGAGCAGTACTTC. The variable domain in full, completed from reference TRBV7-9 and TRBJ2-7, reads DTGVSQNPRHKITKRGQNVTFRCDPISEHNRLYWYRQTLGQGPEFLTYFQNEAQLEKSRLLSDRFSAERPKGSFSTLEIQRTEQGDSAMYLCASMGSSYEQYFGPGTRLTVT.

This clone came up once. The rearrangement uses TRBV7-6 and TRBJ1-2; 12 positions agree with TRBD1. Germline V CDR1 and CDR2: SGHVS, FNYEAQ. CDR3 size: 15 residues. V lost 1 base to trimming and J lost 8 bases; unmatched junction nucleotides: 5. The CDR3 DNA reads TGTGCCAGCAGCTTAGGGGGACAGGGGGCTACCGGCTACACCTTC. Translated, it gives CASSLGGQGATGYTF.

The rearrangement links TRBV18 to TRBJ1-6; unclear D gene. Germline CDR1 KGHSH, CDR2 LQKENI. This CDR3 comprises 14 residues. V dropped 5 bases and J dropped 0 bases, with 5 bases sitting between them. In nucleotides, the CDR3 is TGTGCCAGCTCAGCGGGCTCCTATAATTCACCCCTCCACTTT. It specifies CASSAGSYNSPLHF. The complete variable domain, with remaining parts taken from reference TRBV18 and TRBJ1-6, reads NAGVMQNPRHLVRRRGQEARLRCSPMKGHSHVYWYRQLPEEGLKFMVYLQKENIIDESGMPKERFSAEFPKEGPSILRIQQVVRGDSAAYFCASSAGSYNSPLHFGNGTRLTVT.

This chain uses TRBV5-4 with TRBJ1-2, with D unclear. Trimming cost V 4 bases and J 4 bases, with 14 bases left between them. CDR1 is SGHNT, CDR2 YYREEE, per germline (reference sequence). The CDR3 contains 14 residues. This CDR3 reads CASSPPRSVYGYTF. In nucleotides, the CDR3 is TGTGCCAGCAGCCCACCTAGGAGCGTCTATGGCTACACCTTC.

V usage is TRBV6-5 and J usage is TRBJ1-1; D gene uncertain. V dropped 5 bases and J dropped 4 bases, with 8 bases sitting between them. The CDR3 runs 12 residues. Germline V gives CDR1 MNHEY, CDR2 SVGAGI. CDR3: CASSVSVTEAFF. The CDR3 region has the DNA TGTGCCAGCAGTGTTTCGGTCACTGAAGCTTTCTTT.